One and the same sample provided the 30 T cell receptor beta chains below, sequenced in a study of cytomegalovirus exposure and HLA in healthy donors. Vbeta (60) and Jbeta (13) primers were used in the PCR. Assay: immunoSEQ multiplex PCR; the TCRdb copy retains only in-frame clones and omits some. The sample consists of 110,000 to 150,000 clones, 60% to 80% of them appearing once. The source material was PBMCs. The receptors here all came from a male donor in good health and CMV-seronegative.

The chain couples TRBV5-1 to TRBJ2-2; tentative D call: TRBD1 (6 bases). V shed 4 bases and J shed 3 bases, with 10 bases lying between them. The CDR3 consists of 14 residues. Germline V CDR1 and CDR2: SGHRS, YFSETQ. The CDR3 DNA reads TGCGCCAGCAGCCCGAGGACAGACACCGGGGAGCTGTTTTTT. Protein product: CASSPRTDTGELFF.

The V and J genes are TRBV2 and TRBJ2-6, with TRBD1 matching over 9 bases. Trimming removed 7 bases from V and 2 bases from J; junction bases left unmatched: 6. Germline CDR1 is SNHLY and CDR2 is FYNNEI. This CDR3 is 16 amino acids long. Here the CDR3 reads CASTSWTGAGANVLTF. The CDR3 nucleotides read TGTGCCAGCACCTCATGGACAGGGGCTGGGGCCAACGTCCTGACTTTC.

The chain recombines TRBV6-5 with TRBJ1-2; 9 bases are a match to TRBD1. Germline V gene data show CDR1 as MNHEY and CDR2 as SVGAGI. The CDR3 totals 14 residues. J was trimmed by 3 bases and V by 6 bases; bases with no gene match: 5. The CDR3 sequence: CASSPGQGDYGYTF. The CDR3 nucleotides read TGTGCCAGCAGCCCGGGACAGGGAGACTATGGCTACACCTTC.

This chain uses TRBV6-5 with TRBJ1-1; the D gene is possibly TRBD1 (5 bases). Looked up from germline, CDR1 is MNHEY and CDR2 is SVGAGI. CDR3 length: 14 residues. V dropped 3 bases and J dropped 0 bases, with 8 bases sitting between them. DNA of the CDR3: TGTGCCAGCAGTTATTCGACAGTGAACACTGAAGCTTTCTTT. Translated, it gives CASSYSTVNTEAFF.

The chain links TRBV4-3 to TRBJ1-2; maybe TRBD1 (6 bases). The CDR3 has 15 amino acids. Trimming cost V 0 bases and J 6 bases, with 14 bases left between them. CDR1 and CDR2 from the germline V gene are LGHNA and YSLEER. For the CDR3, the DNA is TGCGCCAGCAGCCAAGAGGGTTCGGCAGGGGATGGCTACACCTTC. Its translation: CASSQEGSAGDGYTF.

This rearrangement joins TRBV27 to TRBJ1-2; D gene uncertain. Between the trimmed V and J ends, which lost 3 bases and 9 bases, there was a span of 17 bases. The CDR3 loop spans 14 amino acids. Germline assignment: CDR1 MNHEY and CDR2 SMNVEV (reference sequence). This CDR3 is CASSFRLFGSSYTF. The CDR3 region has the DNA TGTGCCAGCAGTTTTCGCCTATTCGGGTCTAGCTACACCTTC.

The gene calls are TRBV27 and TRBJ1-2; D is uncertain. The CDR3 extends over 12 amino acids. Deletions cut 3 bases from V and 5 bases from J, with 7 bases between. Germline CDR1 reads MNHEY; CDR2 reads SMNVEV (reference sequence). The CDR3 DNA reads as TGTGCCAGCAGTTTGAGAGGTTATGGCTACACCTTC. Protein product: CASSLRGYGYTF.

The chain is built from TRBV5-1 and TRBJ2-4; 7 bases map to TRBD2. Germline CDR1 SGHRS, CDR2 YFSETQ. The CDR3 is 16 residues long. J was trimmed by 6 bases and V by 2 bases; bases with no gene match: 11. The CDR3 protein is CASSLSPGGEGNIQYF. The DNA of the CDR3 is TGCGCCAGCAGCTTAAGTCCAGGAGGGGAGGGAAACATTCAGTACTTC. The whole variable domain, filled in from reference TRBV5-1 and TRBJ2-4, reads KAGVTQTPRYLIKTRGQQVTLSCSPISGHRSVSWYQQTPGQGLQFLFEYFSETQRNKGNFPGRFSGRQFSNSRSEMNVSTLELGDSALYLCASSLSPGGEGNIQYFGAGTRLSVL.

This chain uses TRBV4-2 with TRBJ2-2; D is ambiguous. This CDR3 comprises 12 residues. Germline V gives CDR1 LGHNA, CDR2 YNFKEQ. The ends were cut back, 1 base at V and 7 bases at J, with 4 bases in the middle. The CDR3 is CASSQVGGELFF. The CDR3 nucleotides are TGTGCCAGCAGCCAAGTCGGCGGGGAGCTGTTTTTT.

This chain connects TRBV9 to TRBJ2-3, with D possibly TRBD1 on 6 matching bases. The CDR3 runs to 14 residues. With 4 bases removed from V and 3 bases from J, the gap between germline ends came to 12 bases. Germline lookup yields CDR1 SGDLS and CDR2 YYNGEE. CDR3 nucleotides: TGTGCCAGCAGCCCCGGACAGAGGACAGATACGCAGTATTTT. Protein sequence: CASSPGQRTDTQYF.

This rearrangement joins TRBV19 to TRBJ1-5; D remains ambiguous. Germline loops: CDR1 LNHDA, CDR2 SQIVND (reference sequence). This CDR3 spans 15 amino acids. Trimming cost V 5 bases and J 1 base, with 12 bases left between them. The CDR3 sequence: CASSWKRSSNQPQHF. The DNA for the CDR3 is TGTGCCAGTAGTTGGAAGCGTTCCAGCAATCAGCCCCAGCATTTT.

V usage is TRBV30 and J usage is TRBJ2-2; D remains ambiguous. CDR1 and CDR2 from the germline V gene are GTSNPN and SVGIG (reference sequence). This CDR3 is built from 13 residues. V lost 1 base to trimming and J lost 4 bases, with 7 bases between them. CDR3 protein: CAWSGSGTGELFF. The CDR3 DNA sequence: TGTGCCTGGAGTGGATCGGGCACCGGGGAGCTGTTTTTT.

This rearrangement joins TRBV7-6 to TRBJ2-7; TRBD1 matches at 9 bases. Germline V CDR1 and CDR2: SGHVS, FNYEAQ. The length of the CDR3 is 14 residues. V shed 5 bases, J shed 7 bases, and the junction held 9 bases outside the gene matches. The CDR3 spells CASSEDRGSIEQYF. The CDR3 region has the DNA TGTGCCAGCAGCGAGGACAGGGGTTCCATAGAGCAGTACTTC.

About this clone: The identical CDR3 is also encoded by other nucleotide sequences in the sample. The gene calls are TRBV5-4 and TRBJ1-6; maybe TRBD1 (6 bases). The CDR3 has 15 residues. Germline-derived CDR1 and CDR2 are SGHNT and YYREEE (reference sequence). V dropped 5 bases and J dropped 6 bases, with 15 bases sitting between them. CDR3 DNA sequence: TGTGCCAGCAGTAACACAGGCAGGGGTAATTCACCCCTCCACTTT. Protein: CASSNTGRGNSPLHF.

With regard to this clone: A read error likely explains this, since a far larger clone differs by one base. The chain combines TRBV7-9 with TRBJ2-3; TRBD2 matches 9 bases. Germline values: CDR1 SEHNR, CDR2 FQNEAQ (reference sequence). The CDR3 is made up of 17 amino acids. The DNA of the CDR3 is TGTTCCAGCAGCCCTGATCAAAGCGGGGGGATCACAGATACGCAGTATTTT. This translates into CSSSPDQSGGITDTQYF. Full variable domain (rest looked up from reference TRBV7-9 and TRBJ2-3): DTGVSQNPRHKITKRGQNVTFRCDPISEHNRLYWYRQTLGQGPEFLTYFQNEAQLEKSRLLSDRFSAERPKGSFSTLEIQRTEQGDSAMYLCSSSPDQSGGITDTQYFGPGTRLTVL.

This chain joins TRBV2 and TRBJ2-7; TRBD1 aligns across 7 bases. CDR1 and CDR2 (germline): SNHLY, FYNNEI. The CDR3 extends over 14 amino acids. V shed 5 bases and J 3 bases; nucleotides not matched to a gene: 7. The CDR3: CASSKEGAIYEQYF. Written as DNA, the CDR3 is TGTGCCAGCAGTAAAGAGGGGGCTATCTACGAGCAGTACTTC.

This clone was picked up one time. The rearrangement uses TRBV5-1 and TRBJ1-1; 7 nucleotides match TRBD1. Germline loops: CDR1 SGHRS, CDR2 YFSETQ. The CDR3 is made up of 15 amino acids. V was clipped by 3 bases and J by 2 bases; unmatched bases: 7. CDR3 amino acids: CASSSGGGENTEAFF. CDR3 nucleotides: TGCGCCAGCAGCTCAGGGGGTGGGGAAAACACTGAAGCTTTCTTT.

This chain links TRBV5-6 with TRBJ1-2; D is possibly TRBD1 (5 bases). The CDR3 covers 11 residues. The V gene's germline CDR1 is SGHDT and CDR2 YYEEEE. Trimming shortened V by 1 base and J by 14 bases, and 12 bases separated the two germline ends. In nucleotides, the CDR3 is TGTGCCAGCAGCTTGTCTTCAGGGATGACCTTC. The encoded protein is CASSLSSGMTF.

The chain employs TRBV13 and TRBJ1-3, with D perhaps TRBD1 (6 bases). CDR1 is PRHDT and CDR2 is FYEKMQ in the germline V gene (reference sequence). The CDR3 consists of 14 residues. The V end lost 5 bases, the J end lost 4 bases, and 12 bases lay between the germline ends. The CDR3: CASSLWTDGNTIYF. The CDR3 coding sequence is TGTGCCAGCAGCCTGTGGACAGACGGAAACACCATATATTTT.

This chain uses TRBV6-5 with TRBJ2-3, with D perhaps TRBD2 (6 bases). Trimming took 1 base from V and 4 from J, leaving 9 bases between them. Germline CDR1 MNHEY, CDR2 SVGAGI. The CDR3 loop spans 14 amino acids. The CDR3 here is CASSYLRGSDTQYF. The DNA for the CDR3 is TGTGCCAGCAGTTACTTGCGGGGTTCAGATACGCAGTATTTT.

The CDR3 protein is CASSLEPAVQGGNSPLHF. CDR3 in DNA: TGTGCCAGCAGCTTAGAACCGGCGGTACAGGGTGGCAATTCACCCCTCCACTTT. J is TRBJ1-6 and V is TRBV7-6, with a weak D call TRBD1 (6 bases). Per germline, CDR1 SGHVS and CDR2 FNYEAQ. V was cut by 1 base and J by 7 bases, with 20 bases left in between. There are 18 residues in the CDR3.

The gene calls are TRBV6-5 and TRBJ1-1, with D hard to call. Germline V gene lookup returns CDR1 MNHEY and CDR2 SVGAGI. Deletions cut 7 bases from V and 6 bases from J, with 15 bases between. The CDR3 runs 13 residues. The CDR3 DNA reads as TGTGCCAGCACTCCCCTACCGAGCGCTGAAGCTTTCTTT. This sequence encodes CASTPLPSAEAFF.

The CDR3 here is CASSPDRNYGYTF. The CDR3, as DNA: TGTGCCAGCAGCCCGGACAGGAACTATGGCTACACCTTC. The J gene is TRBJ1-2, the V gene TRBV6-5, with TRBD1 matching 7 bases. V shed 6 bases and J 2 bases; nucleotides not matched to a gene: 3. This CDR3 is built from 13 residues. CDR1 and CDR2 (germline): MNHEY, SVGAGI.

This chain connects TRBV30 to TRBJ1-1, with a tentative D call TRBD1 (5 bases). The CDR3 is 13 amino acids. CDR1 and CDR2 from the germline V gene are GTSNPN and SVGIG (reference sequence). Trimming removed 2 bases from V and 3 bases from J, with 10 bases in between. The CDR3 protein is CAWSPGGDTEAFF. The CDR3 region has the DNA TGTGCCTGGAGTCCGGGGGGGGACACTGAAGCTTTCTTT.

This sequence joins TRBV6-1 and TRBJ2-6, with D perhaps TRBD2 (6 bases). The CDR3 loop spans 18 amino acids. V lost 2 bases, J lost 2 bases, and 16 bases lay in between. Germline V gives CDR1 MNHNS, CDR2 SASEGT. CDR3 residues: CASSELWRGPPGANVLTF. In nucleotides, the CDR3 is TGTGCCAGCAGTGAACTGTGGAGGGGTCCTCCTGGGGCCAACGTCCTGACTTTC.

This clone was picked up a small number of times. The gene calls are TRBV28 and TRBJ2-7; possible D gene TRBD2, 6 bases. Between the trimmed V and J ends, which lost 3 bases and 3 bases, there was a span of 15 bases. Looked up from germline, CDR1 is MDHEN and CDR2 is SYDVKM. The CDR3 is made up of 15 amino acids. CDR3 amino acids: CASSFAPDGGYEQYF. In nucleotides, the CDR3 is TGTGCCAGCAGTTTTGCCCCGGACGGGGGCTACGAGCAGTACTTC.

This chain connects TRBV2 to TRBJ1-2, with 9 bases identical to TRBD1. This CDR3 region has 13 residues. Germline lookup yields CDR1 SNHLY and CDR2 FYNNEI. V shed 10 bases and J 3 bases; nucleotides not matched to a gene: 6. CDR3 sequence: CATTQGADYGYTF. The CDR3 DNA is TGTGCCACCACACAGGGGGCGGACTATGGCTACACCTTC.

Notes on this clone: One end of the junction fails to match germline, which may point to a read error. Other DNA sequences of this sample code for an identical CDR3. The chain is built from TRBV9 and TRBJ2-1; possibly TRBD1 for D (5 bases). The germline CDR1 and CDR2 sequences are SGDLS and YYNGEE. The CDR3 totals 15 residues. CDR3 sequence reads: CASSVEQANYNEQFF. The DNA of the CDR3 is TGTGCTAGCAGCGTTGAACAGGCTAACTACAATGAGCAGTTCTTC.

This rearrangement joins TRBV7-9 to TRBJ2-2, with D unresolved. This CDR3 spans 14 amino acids. V was clipped by 4 bases and J by 7 bases, with 13 bases between them. In germline, CDR1 is SEHNR, CDR2 FQNEAQ (reference sequence). For the CDR3, the DNA is TGTGCCAGCAGCTCTGGCCCGAAGTTCGGGGAGCTGTTTTTT. Encoded protein: CASSSGPKFGELFF.

This clone was seen only a few times. This chain uses TRBV4-1 with TRBJ1-4; TRBD1 agrees at 7 bases. J gave up 8 bases and V 4 bases, and 10 bases lay outside the gene matches. This CDR3 region has 15 residues. Germline values: CDR1 MGHRA, CDR2 YSYEKL. Here the CDR3 reads CASSRTGTVQEKLFF. The DNA for the CDR3 is TGCGCCAGCAGCCGGACCGGGACAGTCCAAGAAAAACTGTTTTTT.